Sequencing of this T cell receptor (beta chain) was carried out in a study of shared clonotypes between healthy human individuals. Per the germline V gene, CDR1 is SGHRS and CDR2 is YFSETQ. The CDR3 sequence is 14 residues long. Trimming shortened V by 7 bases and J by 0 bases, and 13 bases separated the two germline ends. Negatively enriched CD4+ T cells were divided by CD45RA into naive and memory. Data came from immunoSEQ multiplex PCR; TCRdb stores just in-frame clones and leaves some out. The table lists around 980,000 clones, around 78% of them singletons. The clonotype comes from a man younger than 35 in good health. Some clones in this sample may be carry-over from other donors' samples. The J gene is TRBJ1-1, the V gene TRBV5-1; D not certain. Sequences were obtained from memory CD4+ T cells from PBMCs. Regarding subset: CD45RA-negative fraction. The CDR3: CASSRGMVNTEAFF. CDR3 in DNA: TGCGCCAGCTCCAGAGGGATGGTGAACACTGAAGCTTTCTTT.